This entry is about one TCR beta chain. Its antigen is not known. The junction had 3 bases not matched to a gene; V was cut back by 3 bases and J by 4 bases. The V gene's germline CDR1 is LGHNA and CDR2 YNFKEQ. This CDR3 contains 16 residues. These data are taken from a study of cytomegalovirus exposure and HLA in healthy donors. The wider study: Researchers previously reported finding 90 million to 130 million unique TCR beta sequences from roughly 170 million T cells. Study observations and caveats: Differences between HLA loci emerged in a later analysis of TCR association rates, with DRB1 most and HLA-C fewest. Specificity of a few CMV-associated chains for CMV antigens was verified in vitro.

The study ran its PCR with 60 Vbeta and 13 Jbeta primers. Some clones are missing from TCRdb's copy, which holds only in-frame ones; the method was immunoSEQ multiplex PCR. The data contain roughly 83,000 clones, more than 70% of them singletons. The sample comprised PBMCs. The chain joins TRBV4-2 to TRBJ2-7, with 16 bases that match TRBD2. The sequence derives from a man aged 55-75 years in good health and CMV-seronegative. The CDR3 here is CASSQGTSGGAYEQYF. The CDR3 DNA follows: TGTGCCAGCAGCCAGGGGACTAGCGGGGGGGCTTACGAGCAGTACTTC.